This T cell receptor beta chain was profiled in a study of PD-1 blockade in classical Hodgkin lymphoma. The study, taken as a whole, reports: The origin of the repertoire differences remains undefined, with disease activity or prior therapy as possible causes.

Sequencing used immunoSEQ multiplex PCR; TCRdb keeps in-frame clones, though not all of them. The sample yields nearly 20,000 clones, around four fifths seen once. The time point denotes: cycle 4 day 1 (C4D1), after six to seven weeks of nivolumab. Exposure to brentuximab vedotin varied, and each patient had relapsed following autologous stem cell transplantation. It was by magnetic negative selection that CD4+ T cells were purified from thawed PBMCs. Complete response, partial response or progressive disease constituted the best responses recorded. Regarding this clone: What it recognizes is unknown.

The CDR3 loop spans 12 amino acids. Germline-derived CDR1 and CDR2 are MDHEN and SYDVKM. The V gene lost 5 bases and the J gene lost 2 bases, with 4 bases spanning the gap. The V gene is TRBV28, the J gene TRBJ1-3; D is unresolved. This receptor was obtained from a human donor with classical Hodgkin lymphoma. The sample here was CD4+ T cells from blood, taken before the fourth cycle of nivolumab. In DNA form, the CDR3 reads TGTGCCAGCAGTGTTGCTGGAAACACCATATATTTT. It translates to CASSVAGNTIYF.